The rows below give T cell receptor beta chains drawn from one sample of a study of T-cell memory formation after mild COVID-19. TCRdb recomputed calls from the 5' RACE reads with MiXCR, one row per CDR3 protein. This sample has 350,000 to 450,000 distinct CDR3 sequences; 15% to 20% occur once, and the top ten carry 8.4%. Input material: PBMCs or a T cell subset sorted from them (not recorded which). The receptor source for this set is an adult woman who had mild COVID-19 (a few samples of this study predate the infection). Cell type and time point are not known. Both conserved end residues are part of each CDR3. The order of the fields is V gene, clone size, J gene, D gene, CDR3 protein. A D gene is named only where the DNA matches it firmly. A row's size may be missing; if present it is once, few, many or a size class.

v_gene: TRBV7-2
abundance: few
j_gene: TRBJ1-2
d_gene: -
CDR3aa: CASSLSPGTKKANYGYTF

v_gene: TRBV18
abundance: many
j_gene: TRBJ1-1
d_gene: -
CDR3aa: CASSRDRDTEAFF

v_gene: TRBV4-1
abundance: few
j_gene: TRBJ2-7
d_gene: -
CDR3aa: CASSQAAFRAGDEQYF

v_gene: TRBV28
abundance: few
j_gene: TRBJ2-1
d_gene: -
CDR3aa: CASSLPRRGVISNEQFF

v_gene: TRBV5-1
abundance: -
j_gene: TRBJ1-1
d_gene: -
CDR3aa: CASSLMWGDTEAFF

v_gene: TRBV6-5
abundance: -
j_gene: TRBJ2-5
d_gene: TRBD1
CDR3aa: CASKIGTGGQETQYF

v_gene: TRBV5-4
abundance: -
j_gene: TRBJ2-1
d_gene: TRBD1
CDR3aa: CASSFRTGSGEQFF

v_gene: TRBV24-1
abundance: -
j_gene: TRBJ2-5
d_gene: -
CDR3aa: CATTSSPPGETQYF

v_gene: TRBV29-1
abundance: many
j_gene: TRBJ2-2
d_gene: TRBD2
CDR3aa: CSVESGGANTGELFF

v_gene: TRBV7-9
abundance: -
j_gene: TRBJ2-7
d_gene: -
CDR3aa: CASSKLPGPNYEQYF

v_gene: TRBV6-1
abundance: -
j_gene: TRBJ1-2
d_gene: TRBD1
CDR3aa: CASSPRDRGLDGYTF